Below are 30 T cell receptor beta chains sequenced from a single sample in a study of PD-1 blockade in classical Hodgkin lymphoma. Time point defined: cycle 4 day 1 (C4D1), after more than 5 weeks of nivolumab. Each patient relapsed following autologous stem cell transplantation, and prior brentuximab vedotin exposure differed. The assay was immunoSEQ multiplex PCR, and TCRdb's table has in-frame clones only and misses some. This table has about 24,000 clones, roughly 80% appearing once. Sequenced material: peripheral blood mononuclear cells (PBMCs), taken before the fourth cycle of nivolumab. These receptors all stem from a human donor with classical Hodgkin lymphoma.

This chain joins TRBV6-5 and TRBJ1-2, with D possibly being TRBD1 (6 bases). Germline assignment: CDR1 MNHEY and CDR2 SVGAGI. Trimming stripped 2 bases from V and 2 bases from J, with 6 bases between. This CDR3 spans 13 amino acids. The CDR3 sequence is CASSYDRNYGYTF. The DNA of the CDR3 is TGTGCCAGCAGTTACGACAGGAACTATGGCTACACCTTC.

The chain carries TRBV5-5 and TRBJ2-3, with 13 positions matching TRBD2. V lost 10 bases and J lost 6; bases outside the gene matches: 5. CDR1 and CDR2 (germline): SGHKS, YYEKEE (reference sequence). This CDR3 is built from 13 residues. This chain's CDR3 is CAGGLAGEDTQYF. CDR3 bases: TGTGCCGGCGGACTAGCGGGAGAGGATACGCAGTATTTT.

In its sample, this clone was seen a few times. CDR3 bases: TGTGCCAGCACTCTAGCGGGAGGGCCGGGTGAGCAGTTCTTC. It specifies CASTLAGGPGEQFF. The chain recombines TRBV28 with TRBJ2-1; 12 positions match TRBD2. This CDR3 has 14 residues. V shed 7 bases, J shed 9 bases, and the junction held 7 bases outside the gene matches. From germline, CDR1 is MDHEN and CDR2 SYDVKM.

The genes are TRBV6-6 and TRBJ1-1, with D perhaps matching TRBD1 (6 bases). Germline V gene sequence: CDR1 MNHNY, CDR2 SVGAGI (reference sequence). V was shortened by 5 bases and J by 10 bases, with 23 bases between the two germline ends. The CDR3 covers 15 residues. CDR3 protein: CASSHRDTAREGAFF. CDR3 nucleotides: TGTGCCAGCAGTCACCGGGACACAGCCAGAGAGGGAGCTTTCTTT.

This clone has a handful of counts. This chain joins TRBV5-8 and TRBJ1-2; no clear D. Trimming removed 0 bases from V and 8 bases from J, with 11 bases in between. The CDR3 covers 13 residues. Germline CDR1 and CDR2: SGHTS and YDEGEE. The CDR3 sequence: CASSLAAGGGYTF. The CDR3 DNA sequence: TGTGCCAGCAGCTTGGCGGCGGGCGGGGGCTACACCTTC.

Details on this clone: Mismatch with germline at one junction end may stem from a read error. V usage is TRBV7-9 and J usage is TRBJ1-6, with D possibly TRBD1 on 5 matching bases. This CDR3 is 14 amino acids long. In germline, CDR1 is SEHNR, CDR2 FQNEAQ (reference sequence). The CDR3, as DNA: TGTGCCAGCAGCTTATGGGACTATTATTCACCCCTCCACTTT. Translated: CASSLWDYYSPLHF.

V gene TRBV30 combines with J gene TRBJ2-3; 11 bases are a match to TRBD2. The CDR3 is 18 residues long. Trimming cost V 2 bases and J 6 bases; bases outside gene matches: 16. Germline-derived CDR1 and CDR2 are GTSNPN and SVGIG (reference sequence). The CDR3 protein is CAWSKLAGEVVGWDTQYF. Here the CDR3 DNA reads TGTGCCTGGAGTAAACTAGCGGGAGAGGTGGTAGGGTGGGATACGCAGTATTTT.

V and J are TRBV6-1 and TRBJ1-5; weak D call: TRBD1 (6 bases). V was cut by 2 bases and J by 0 bases, with 8 bases left in between. The CDR3 length is 15 residues. Germline assignment: CDR1 MNHNS and CDR2 SASEGT. The CDR3 nucleotides are TGTGCCAGCAGTGAACAGGGGAATAGCAATCAGCCCCAGCATTTT. Amino acid sequence: CASSEQGNSNQPQHF.

This chain uses TRBV2 with TRBJ1-2, with 10 bases identical to TRBD1. Germline V CDR1 and CDR2: SNHLY, FYNNEI. The CDR3 has 14 residues. V gave up 7 bases and J gave up 4 bases; unmatched junction bases: 6. The CDR3 sequence is CASNPGQGLYGYTF. The CDR3 bases are TGTGCCAGCAATCCGGGACAGGGGCTCTATGGCTACACCTTC.

The rearrangement links TRBV13 to TRBJ2-5, with a weak D call TRBD1 (6 bases). The CDR3 covers 14 residues. V lost 5 bases and J lost 2, with 12 bases in between. Germline assignment: CDR1 PRHDT and CDR2 FYEKMQ (reference sequence). CDR3 amino acids: CASSHDRFQETQYF. The CDR3 DNA reads as TGTGCCAGCAGCCACGACAGGTTTCAAGAGACCCAGTACTTC. Using reference TRBV13 and TRBJ2-5 for the parts outside the CDR3, the full variable domain is AAGVIQSPRHLIKEKRETATLKCYPIPRHDTVYWYQQGPGQDPQFLISFYEKMQSDKGSIPDRFSAQQFSDYHSELNMSSLELGDSALYFCASSHDRFQETQYFGPGTRLLVL.

The V gene is TRBV10-3, the J gene TRBJ2-3; unclear D gene. The germline V gene encodes CDR1 ENHRY and CDR2 SYGVKD. V lost 6 bases and J 0 bases, leaving 7 bases between the germline ends. CDR3 length: 13 amino acids. The CDR3 is CAISRASTDTQYF. For the CDR3, the DNA is TGTGCCATCAGCCGAGCTAGCACAGATACGCAGTATTTT.

The chain combines TRBV19 with TRBJ2-7; weak D call: TRBD1 (5 bases). CDR1 and CDR2 (germline): LNHDA, SQIVND (reference sequence). The V gene lost 6 bases and the J gene lost 2 bases, with 11 bases spanning the gap. The CDR3 totals 13 residues. The DNA of the CDR3 is TGTGCCAGTAGCCGGACATTTACCTACGAGCAGTACTTC. This gives the protein CASSRTFTYEQYF.

Comments on this clone: The junction and the germline gene differ at one end; a read error may be behind it. This chain joins TRBV10-3 and TRBJ2-3; D is perhaps TRBD1 (5 bases). This CDR3 has 17 amino acids. Germline V lookup: CDR1 ENHRY, CDR2 SYGVKD. The CDR3 nucleotides are TGTGCCATCAATGAGTCCGTGCAGGGAACTAGCACAGATACGCAGTATTTT. Translating gives CAINESVQGTSTDTQYF.

The rearrangement uses TRBV30 and TRBJ1-2; D is unresolved. Germline-derived CDR1 and CDR2 are GTSNPN and SVGIG (reference sequence). The CDR3 sequence is 11 residues long. Trimming removed 0 bases from V and 12 bases from J, with 11 bases in between. The CDR3 DNA follows: TGTGCCTGGAGTGTAAATGCTGTCGACACCTTC. Its translation is CAWSVNAVDTF.

This clone was seen only once. The chain combines TRBV19 with TRBJ2-2; D is possibly TRBD1 (6 bases). The CDR3 is made up of 15 amino acids. The V gene lost 3 bases and the J gene lost 6 bases, with 14 bases spanning the gap. Germline V gene lookup returns CDR1 LNHDA and CDR2 SQIVND (reference sequence). CDR3 DNA sequence: TGTGCCAGTAGTATTCAGGGGCATTCATCCGGGGAGCTGTTTTTT. Residues: CASSIQGHSSGELFF.

The J gene is TRBJ2-1, the V gene TRBV6-5, with 10 bases lining up with TRBD1. Per the germline V gene, CDR1 is MNHEY and CDR2 is SVGAGI. The trim removed 4 bases at V and 9 bases at J, leaving 3 bases unmatched. The CDR3 is made up of 13 amino acids. CDR3 DNA: TGTGCCAGCAGTTCGGGACAGGGGACTGAGCAGTTCTTC. Protein product: CASSSGQGTEQFF.

The V call is TRBV29-1, the J call TRBJ2-1; 13 nucleotides align to TRBD2. CDR3 length equals 14 residues. The V and J ends lost 8 bases and 8 bases, in that order; junction bases with no gene match: 9. Germline loops: CDR1 SQVTM, CDR2 ANQGSEA. The CDR3 bases are TGCAGCTTCGCCGGGACTAGCGGGAACCATGAGCAGTTCTTC. Protein product: CSFAGTSGNHEQFF.

In this sample, this clone turned up once. The rearrangement links TRBV19 to TRBJ2-2; 9 positions match TRBD1. This CDR3 has 14 amino acids. V dropped 5 bases and J dropped 7; count of bases not matched to a gene: 5. The germline V gene has CDR1 LNHDA and CDR2 SQIVND (reference sequence). The CDR3 sequence: CASSAQGASGELFF. The CDR3 DNA sequence: TGTGCCAGTAGTGCACAGGGGGCCAGCGGGGAGCTGTTTTTT.

DNA for the CDR3: TGTGCCAGCAGCTTATGGGGGACAGTGATGAATGAAAAACTGTTTTTT. Encoded protein: CASSLWGTVMNEKLFF. The chain employs TRBV5-8 and TRBJ1-4, with TRBD1 matching over 7 bases. The CDR3 runs to 16 residues. Germline V lookup: CDR1 SGHTS, CDR2 YDEGEE. Germline trimming cut 2 bases from V and 5 bases from J; bases unmatched to any gene: 9.

V is TRBV7-2 and J is TRBJ1-2; a weak D match, TRBD1 (6 bases). The CDR3 totals 15 residues. V was trimmed by 4 bases and J by 5 bases, leaving 17 bases between them. Germline lookup yields CDR1 SGHTA and CDR2 FQGNSA. This CDR3 is CASSWGLAGVYGYTF. The CDR3 region has the DNA TGTGCCAGCAGCTGGGGGCTGGCGGGGGTTTATGGCTACACCTTC.

The rearrangement links TRBV9 to TRBJ2-2, with a weak D call TRBD2 (6 bases). V lost 0 bases and J lost 1, with 10 bases in between. The CDR3 runs to 16 residues. CDR1 and CDR2 from the germline V gene are SGDLS and YYNGEE. The CDR3 DNA is TGTGCCAGCAGCGTAGCTCCCGGGGGGAACACCGGGGAGCTGTTTTTT. Protein product: CASSVAPGGNTGELFF.

This chain uses TRBV14 with TRBJ2-3; 8 nucleotides align to TRBD2. Germline lookup yields CDR1 SGHDN and CDR2 FVKESK. Trimming at V came to 1 base and at J to 1 base, leaving 10 bases not matched to a gene. The CDR3 is 18 residues long. Here the CDR3 reads CASSQVAGKVRGTDTQYF. CDR3 coding DNA: TGTGCCAGCAGCCAAGTAGCGGGGAAGGTTCGGGGCACAGATACGCAGTATTTT.

The genes are TRBV10-1 and TRBJ2-7; no reliable D call. CDR3 size: 14 residues. From germline, CDR1 is WNHNN and CDR2 SYGVQD (reference sequence). The germline V and J ends were trimmed by 5 bases and 5 bases, with 16 bases remaining between them. The CDR3: CASSPRRTTDEQYF. The CDR3 bases are TGCGCCAGCAGTCCCCGTAGAACAACGGACGAGCAGTACTTC.

This CDR3 reads CASIQGTEAFF. In nucleotides, the CDR3 is TGTGCCAGCATCCAGGGCACTGAAGCTTTCTTT. The rearrangement uses TRBV25-1 and TRBJ1-1; D possibly corresponds to TRBD1 (5 bases). CDR3 length equals 11 residues. CDR1 and CDR2 from the germline V gene are MGHDK and SYGVNS. The ends were cut back, 7 bases at V and 4 bases at J, with 7 bases in the middle.

The chain carries TRBV7-8 and TRBJ2-7; D possibly corresponds to TRBD2 (5 bases). In germline, CDR1 is SGHVS, CDR2 FQNEAQ. The V end was cut by 2 bases, the J end by 3 bases, with 8 bases between. CDR3 length equals 13 residues. The CDR3 DNA is TGTGCCAGCAGCTTATACGAGGGCTACGAGCAGTACTTC. This sequence encodes CASSLYEGYEQYF.

The CDR3 here is CASSLEAGAPYEQYF. CDR3 in DNA: TGCGCCAGCAGCTTGGAGGCGGGAGCCCCCTACGAGCAGTACTTC. The chain recombines TRBV5-1 with TRBJ2-7; 7 nucleotides match TRBD2. The CDR3 is 15 amino acids. V shed 0 bases and J 2 bases; nucleotides not matched to a gene: 5. Germline lookup yields CDR1 SGHRS and CDR2 YFSETQ. The variable domain in full, with the rest retrieved from reference TRBV5-1 and TRBJ2-7, is KAGVTQTPRYLIKTRGQQVTLSCSPISGHRSVSWYQQTPGQGLQFLFEYFSETQRNKGNFPGRFSGRQFSNSRSEMNVSTLELGDSALYLCASSLEAGAPYEQYFGPGTRLTVT.

The chain links TRBV12-5 to TRBJ1-4, with TRBD1 matching over 9 bases. Germline CDR1 reads LGHNT; CDR2 reads FRNRAP. The CDR3 has 16 amino acids. V lost 0 bases to trimming and J lost 8 bases; unmatched junction nucleotides: 7. The CDR3 here is CASGLVRWDREEKLFF. CDR3 in DNA: TGTGCTAGTGGTTTGGTACGTTGGGACAGGGAGGAAAAACTGTTTTTT.

The rearrangement uses TRBV5-6 and TRBJ2-7; D ambiguous. CDR1 is SGHDT, CDR2 YYEEEE, per germline. V was clipped by 4 bases and J by 9 bases, with 17 bases between them. This CDR3 spans 13 amino acids. CDR3 bases: TGTGCCAGCAGCGATCGGCCTTCATTCGGGCAGTACTTC. This encodes CASSDRPSFGQYF.

The chain uses TRBV21-1 and TRBJ2-3; TRBD2 is the table's D call and was not checked against the DNA. TRBV21-1 is classified as a pseudogene. This CDR3 is 19 amino acids long. The CDR3 loop is CASSKVYGLAGESTDTQYF. The CDR3 region has the DNA TGTGCCAGCAGCAAAGTGTATGGACTAGCGGGAGAAAGCACAGATACGCAGTATTTT.

Note on this clone: At the DNA level, this CDR3 is encoded by other sequences in the same sample as well. The gene calls are TRBV29-1 and TRBJ1-1; a weak D match, TRBD1 (6 bases). The CDR3 length is 13 residues. With 0 bases removed from V and 5 bases from J, the gap between germline ends came to 10 bases. Germline loops: CDR1 SQVTM, CDR2 ANQGSEA. CDR3 sequence (DNA): TGCAGCGTTGAAGAGGGGGCAGATACTGAAGCTTTCTTT. This codes for CSVEEGADTEAFF.